This T cell receptor (beta chain) came from a study of identical twins. Study-wide points: Modelling underestimated the level of out-of-frame TCR alpha sharing observed in monozygotic twins.

TCRdb re-analysed the 5' RACE reads in MiXCR, keeping a single row per CDR3 protein. The table records 500,000 to 700,000 distinct CDR3 sequences, just over 7% of them present only once. The J segment lost 5 bases and the V segment lost 4 bases, leaving 1 base of the junction unmatched. The CDR3 consists of 13 residues. Germline lookup yields CDR1 DFQATT and CDR2 SNEGSKA (reference sequence). Comments on this clonotype: The antigen is not known.

The sample was also linked to a second study, of yellow fever vaccine responses in identical twins. This second study notes: Twins' vaccine T cell response reportedly seemed partly convergent, partly personalized.

This chain joins TRBV20-1 and TRBJ2-1; 11 bases map to TRBD2. Sequenced material: PBMCs. The TCR was taken from a woman aged 18-29 years in good health. The CDR3: CSAKLAGDNEQFF. DNA of the CDR3: TGCAGTGCTAAACTAGCGGGAGACAATGAGCAGTTCTTC.